The 4 T cell receptor beta chains presented below share a single source sample, sequenced in a study of T cell repertoires in ileal Crohn's disease. Sequenced by immunoSEQ multiplex PCR; TCRdb stores in-frame clones only, minus some. The sample yields roughly 1,500 clones, roughly four fifths seen once. Input material: ileal tissue. The source of these receptors is an adult with Crohn's disease.

V gene TRBV7-9 combines with J gene TRBJ2-7, with TRBD1 as a possible D gene (5 bases). CDR1 is SEHNR, CDR2 FQNEAQ, per germline (reference sequence). Deletions cut 2 bases from V and 3 bases from J, with 11 bases between. The CDR3 is made up of 14 amino acids. The CDR3 sequence: CASSLFGRDYEQYF. The DNA for the CDR3 is TGTGCCAGCAGCTTATTCGGCAGGGACTACGAGCAGTACTTC.

The J gene is TRBJ1-2, the V gene TRBV16; D is uncertain. Trimming removed 0 bases at V and 6 bases at J, with 5 bases between. CDR1 and CDR2 from the germline V gene are KGHSY and FQNENV. There are 12 residues in the CDR3. This CDR3 reads CASSQSRNGYTF. The CDR3 DNA is TGTGCCAGCAGCCAATCGCGGAATGGCTACACCTTC.

The table lists this clone with a count of one. The genes are TRBV5-1 and TRBJ2-3; D uncertain. CDR3 length: 14 amino acids. Germline lookup yields CDR1 SGHRS and CDR2 YFSETQ. Trimming took 0 bases from V and 2 from J, leaving 7 bases between them. This CDR3 reads CASSLVLSTDTQYF. CDR3 sequence (DNA): TGCGCCAGCAGCTTGGTCCTCTCCACAGATACGCAGTATTTT.

Concerning this clone itself: A junction boundary mismatches the germline segment, possibly from a read error. The chain joins TRBV5-1 to TRBJ1-1; D gene unclear. The CDR3 runs to 15 residues. Per germline, CDR1 SGHRS and CDR2 YFSETQ. CDR3 sequence (DNA): TGCGCCAGCAGGACCGTCTATTCGAGGAACGCTGAAGCTTTCTTT. This gives the protein CASRTVYSRNAEAFF.